Included here is one T cell receptor beta chain sequence, with context. In its sample, this clonotype was seen once. What this receptor recognizes is not known. Base qualities are not recorded, but no much larger clone differs from it by a single base. These data belong to a study of blood T cells in healthy people across ages (dated by TCRdb to the mid-2010s). For the wider study: In model experiments, roughly one uniquely barcoded TCR beta cDNA molecule per two T cells was captured by template switching. To avoid experimental bias, donors of different ages were spread randomly across the sequencing lanes. For two donors (one aged 18 to 30 and one aged 80 or older), the study analyzed two additional independent replicas of 1 million unique cDNA reads from the same blood draw. Using deep sequencing normalized with unique cDNA molecular identifiers, the study measured how TCR beta repertoire diversity changes with age. The donors were divided into four age groups: young (average around 16 years), middle-aged (around 41), aged (approximately 62) and long-lived (about 80).

V is pared back by 3 bases and J by 0 bases, with 9 bases lying between the germline termini. According to the germline V gene, CDR1 reads SGHVS and CDR2 reads FNYEAQ. The CDR3 spans 14 residues, from the cysteine through the phenylalanine. Only CDR3 DNA remains: 42 bases, in frame from the first base. Receptor amplification or capture employed 5' RACE. The sequencer listed for this sample is Illumina HiSeq 2500. A second 7 to 11 cycle PCR used a sample-barcoded 5' primer and a J-beta primer mix. A template-switch 5' adaptor carrying 12 random nucleotides introduced a unique molecular identifier onto each TCR beta cDNA molecule. Each sample yielded at least 2.5 million CDR3-containing paired-end reads. First-strand cDNA synthesis was performed from all RNA using the Mint cDNA synthesis kit, with priming by a TRBC-specific oligonucleotide. All cDNA was treated with uracil-DNA glycosylase and then went through a first 18-cycle PCR with the universal primers M1SS and BC2_uni_R. Under the source paper's analysis protocol: Normalization of each sample was performed by random selection of 1 million high-quality reads, each carrying a distinct molecular identifier. Reads sharing molecular identifiers were discarded rather than binned into consensus sequences. MiTCR, set to a Q25 quality threshold and the strictest error-elimination algorithm, was used for CDR3 identification, clonotype clustering and error correction. Lower-bound total TCR beta diversity was estimated with a nonparametric unseen species model using Euler transformation. TCRdb cleaned the public reads at Q25 with fastp, built clones with MiXCR and kept in-frame beta chains. CDR3 protein duplicates are merged, each entry listing the most common genes and DNA. The V and J calls were determined by TCRdb, not by the authors. The sample yields around 1,600,000 distinct CDR3 sequences; less than 45% were counted once. The ten largest clones add up to approximately 4% of the sample.

Broad study findings and their caveats: Because the CMV infection status of the donors was unknown, age-related changes in expanded clonotypes may potentially have been confounded. Estimates of total diversity based on one million sequenced T cells were considered lower bounds and underestimates. The percentage of naive T cells measured by flow cytometry correlated strongly with observed TCR beta diversity. Bulk unsorted PBMC profiling prevented conclusive comparison of naive and antigen-experienced compartments. As age increased, observed TCR beta diversity per million T cells dropped in a roughly linear way, and a significant reduction was already evident by age 40. Compared with the aged group, the long-lived group had more naive CD4+ T cells, fewer expanded clones and increased TCR diversity, a pattern suggesting age selection.

The donors were roughly 39 Caucasian individuals from Russia, aged roughly 6 to 95 years, who were systemically healthy. Ten milliliters of peripheral blood were drawn from each donor into EDTA-treated Vacutainer tubes. Ficoll-Paque density-gradient centrifugation was used to isolate PBMCs, with at least 7 million obtained per sample. Total RNA was extracted from PBMCs with Trizol reagent, with at least 5.5 micrograms obtained per sample. For every donor, flow cytometry on a PBMC aliquot measured the percentage of naive CD45RAhigh/CD27high T cells. The sequenced sample consisted of blood. The sequence links TRBV7-6 to TRBJ2-7; the D gene lacks a confident call. This receptor was identified in a woman younger than 30 in good health. The CDR3 in this case is CASSLHGPSYEQYF. The bases read TGTGCCAGCAGCTTGCACGGGCCCTCCTACGAGCAGTACTTC.